This is a list of T cell receptor beta chains from one sample in a study of T cells after posttransplantation cyclophosphamide. Some clones are missing from TCRdb's copy, which holds only in-frame ones; the method was immunoSEQ multiplex PCR. The sample has 8,500 to 10,000 clones; about 98% are singletons. The sample comprised naive CD4+ T cells sorted from PBMCs. These receptors came from a woman aged 60 to 75 in good health, CMV-negative, and a related stem cell transplant donor. Each CDR3 is given with its conserved first and last residue. A D gene is named only where the DNA matches it firmly. Not all rows give a size; the values are once, few, many and, for expanded clones, a class.

TRBJ2-1,TRBV6-4,TRBD1,-,CASSIDRANEQFF,TGTGCCAGCAGTATTGACAGGGCCAATGAGCAGTTCTTC
TRBJ1-5,TRBV7-9,TRBD1,-,CASSSSGTGQQPQHF,TGTGCCAGCAGCTCCAGCGGGACAGGTCAACAGCCCCAGCATTTT
TRBJ1-1,TRBV5-4,TRBD1,-,CASSPPGTGWNTEAFF,TGTGCCAGCAGTCCGCCCGGGACAGGTTGGAACACTGAAGCTTTCTTT
TRBJ1-2,TRBV18,-,-,CASSPLDRGDGYTF,TGTGCCAGCTCACCCCTGGATAGGGGCGATGGCTACACCTTC
TRBJ2-1,TRBV27,-,-,CASSLAGIFYNEQFF,TGTGCCAGCAGCCTCGCCGGGATTTTCTACAATGAGCAGTTCTTC
TRBJ2-1,TRBV6-5,-,-,CASSYSLSGREQFF,TGTGCCAGCAGTTACTCCCTTTCAGGGCGGGAGCAGTTCTTC
TRBJ2-3,TRBV6-1,-,-,CAGKQGSGTDTQYF,TGTGCCGGCAAACAGGGAAGTGGCACAGATACGCAGTATTTT
TRBJ2-1,TRBV7-2,TRBD2,-,CASSHLAGGPGEQFF,TGTGCCAGCAGCCATCTAGCGGGAGGGCCAGGTGAGCAGTTCTTC
TRBJ2-1,TRBV11-3,-,-,CASSTYGGNNEQFF,TGTGCCAGCAGTACGTACGGGGGAAACAATGAGCAGTTCTTC
TRBJ2-6,TRBV29-1,-,once,CSVEDGGSGANVLTF,TGCAGCGTTGAAGACGGAGGCTCTGGGGCCAACGTCCTGACTTTC
TRBJ2-3,TRBV5-1,-,-,CASSLAPQLAKNTQYF,TGCGCCAGCAGCTTGGCGCCACAGTTGGCTAAAAATACGCAGTATTTT
TRBJ1-3,TRBV9,-,-,CASSATSPAVSGNTIYF,TGTGCCAGCAGCGCCACTTCCCCGGCGGTTTCTGGAAACACCATATATTTT
TRBJ1-2,TRBV28,-,-,CASTPSGNYGYTF,TGTGCCAGTACCCCGAGCGGAAACTATGGCTACACCTTC
TRBJ2-5,TRBV2,TRBD2,-,CASSRLAGPQETQYF,TGTGCCAGCAGTAGACTAGCGGGGCCCCAAGAGACCCAGTACTTC
TRBJ1-5,TRBV2,-,-,CASTAGPWEPQHF,TGTGCCAGCACCGCAGGGCCGTGGGAGCCCCAGCATTTT
TRBJ1-6,TRBV5-8,-,-,CASSLAGYNSPLHF,TGTGCCAGCAGCTTGGCAGGGTATAATTCACCCCTCCACTTT
TRBJ2-1,TRBV7-2,-,once,CASSLLGGLSYNEQFF,TGTGCCAGCAGCTTACTCGGGGGGCTCTCCTACAATGAGCAGTTCTTC
TRBJ1-5,TRBV10-3,TRBD1,-,CAISEGGQSAFNQPQHF,TGTGCCATCAGTGAGGGGGGACAGTCAGCCTTCAATCAGCCCCAGCATTTT
TRBJ2-2,TRBV19,TRBD1,-,CASTRQGAYTGELFF,TGTGCCAGTACTAGACAGGGGGCGTATACCGGGGAGCTGTTTTTT
TRBJ1-1,TRBV7-2,-,-,CASSPGTGSLNTEAFF,TGTGCCAGCAGCCCAGGCACAGGGAGCCTTAACACTGAAGCTTTCTTT
TRBJ2-7,TRBV6-1,-,-,CASSERVVREQYF,TGTGCCAGCAGTGAAAGAGTGGTTCGCGAGCAGTACTTC
TRBJ1-6,TRBV27,-,-,CASSLFNYSPLHF,TGTGCCAGCAGTTTATTTAATTATTCACCCCTCCACTTT
TRBJ1-5,TRBV2,TRBD1,once,CASSGPGQGSRYSNQPQHF,TGTGCCAGCAGTGGCCCTGGACAGGGGAGCCGGTATAGCAATCAGCCCCAGCATTTT
TRBJ1-4,TRBV18,-,-,CASSPKEGPIGLFF,TGTGCCAGCTCACCAAAAGAAGGTCCCATCGGGCTGTTTTTT
TRBJ2-7,TRBV28,-,-,CASSLTGPYEQYF,TGTGCCAGCAGTCTGACAGGACCCTACGAGCAGTACTTC